This is a list of T cell receptor beta chains from one sample in a study of OX40 agonist ivuxolimab in advanced cancers. The protocol was immunoSEQ multiplex PCR, while the TCRdb copy is restricted to in-frame clones and leaves out a portion. The table lists about 49,000 clones, roughly 79% of them singletons. The material sequenced was CD4+ or CD8+ T cells sorted from blood, taken in a trial of the OX40 agonist ivuxolimab. Receptor source: an adult with an advanced solid tumor such as melanoma, head and neck, liver or kidney cancer. The CDR3 runs from the conserved cysteine through the conserved F or W. Each record gives: CDR3 protein, D gene, V gene. A D gene is named only where the DNA matches it firmly.

CDR3: CASSQYRNEQFF
D: .
V: TRBV4-3

CDR3: CASSPLRTSGPYTYEQYF
D: TRBD2
V: TRBV7-2

CDR3: CASSFRQGTTDTQYF
D: TRBD1
V: TRBV6-5

CDR3: CSIRRGEAYEQYF
D: .
V: TRBV29-1

CDR3: CASSSTGGQPQHF
D: TRBD1
V: TRBV5-5

CDR3: CASSDSLGAGARYNEQFF
D: TRBD2
V: TRBV2

CDR3: CASSFRGSGSKNIQYF
D: .
V: TRBV11-2

CDR3: CASSQGQGFGYTF
D: TRBD1
V: TRBV14

CDR3: CASRVQGAREQFF
D: TRBD1
V: TRBV6-1

CDR3: CASSLSLTSGRVPPYEQYF
D: TRBD2
V: TRBV7-4

CDR3: CASTPGDTQYF
D: .
V: TRBV7-2

CDR3: CASSPGVSGRSGELFF
D: TRBD2
V: TRBV5-1

CDR3: CASSLNPVALYEQYF
D: .
V: TRBV27

CDR3: CASSFDRYNEQFF
D: .
V: TRBV6-5

CDR3: CASSPGSGRADTQYF
D: TRBD2
V: TRBV13

CDR3: CASSDGLRVENSPLHF
D: .
V: TRBV10-2

CDR3: CASRVLDSYGYTF
D: .
V: TRBV6-1

CDR3: CASSPRTGGQIETQYF
D: TRBD1
V: TRBV19

CDR3: CASIRAGETQYF
D: .
V: TRBV7-9

CDR3: CASSLITAPGAQYF
D: .
V: TRBV7-2

CDR3: CSVPRGSGSTDTQYF
D: TRBD2
V: TRBV29-1

CDR3: CASSQDEWGTEAFF
D: .
V: TRBV4-1

CDR3: CASSPHRDANTGELFF
D: .
V: TRBV5-1

CDR3: CASSALAGVLTDTQYF
D: TRBD2
V: TRBV7-8

CDR3: CASSEYEQYF
D: .
V: TRBV6-1

CDR3: CASSLGDSTLYEQFF
D: .
V: TRBV5-4

CDR3: CAISEPSGSEQYF
D: TRBD2
V: TRBV10-3

CDR3: CASSLAGAEGEKLFF
D: .
V: TRBV7-2

CDR3: CASSLAGRLAGVDTQYF
D: TRBD2
V: TRBV11-2

CDR3: CASSPTGPRDEAFF
D: .
V: TRBV18

CDR3: CASSQEISLPGELFF
D: .
V: TRBV4-2